This T cell receptor beta chain was captured in a study of blood T cells in healthy people across ages. A second PCR, run for roughly 7 to 11 cycles, used a sample-barcoded 5' primer plus a J-beta primer mix. TCRdb re-called the 5' RACE reads through MiXCR, storing one row per CDR3 protein. Of about 1.4 million distinct CDR3 sequences in the sample, around 59% were seen once. The ends were cut back, 2 bases at V and 0 bases at J, with 13 bases in the middle. Per germline, CDR1 MNHEY and CDR2 SVGEGT. This CDR3 spans 16 amino acids. There were healthy Caucasian individuals from Russia, aged about 6 to 90, serving as donors.

Material: blood. V is TRBV6-2 or TRBV6-3 and J is TRBJ1-1, with no clear D. The TCR was taken from a young man in good health. The CDR3: CASSYDPIGVNTEAFF. CDR3 DNA: TGTGCCAGCAGTTACGACCCGATTGGGGTGAACACTGAAGCTTTCTTT.